These 5 T cell receptor beta chains originate from one sample sequenced in a study of CD8 T cells in ankylosing spondylitis. The antigens these receptors bind are not known. MiXCR was run by TCRdb on the 5' RACE reads, yielding one entry per CDR3 protein. The table lists about 210,000 distinct CDR3 sequences, about 7% of them singletons, with approximately 14% in the top ten. Study-level findings and limits: What seemed typical of ankylosing spondylitis blood was a TCR beta motif built from several highly homologous variants.

Sequencing input: blood, either unsorted or a sorted T cell fraction (not recorded which). These receptors were obtained from a male donor with ankylosing spondylitis.

This clonotype was counted many times. J is TRBJ2-7 and V is TRBV27; no definite D call. The CDR3 runs to 16 residues. Germline CDR1 is MNHEY and CDR2 is SMNVEV (reference sequence). V was shortened by 0 bases and J by 0 bases, with 12 bases between the two germline ends. CDR3 loop: CASSLSPHRSSYEQYF. The CDR3 DNA reads TGTGCCAGCAGTTTATCTCCCCACCGAAGCTCCTACGAGCAGTACTTC.

This clonotype was detected ten times or more. V and J are TRBV14 and TRBJ1-2; D may be TRBD1 (6 bases). V lost 4 bases and J lost 3, with 12 bases in between. This CDR3 comprises 14 residues. Germline CDR1 is SGHDN and CDR2 is FVKESK. The CDR3 nucleotides are TGTGCCAGCAGCCCGCGGACAGAAGACTATGGCTACACCTTC. This codes for CASSPRTEDYGYTF.

The table lists this clonotype with many counts. V is TRBV7-8 and J is TRBJ2-5, with 8 nucleotides matching TRBD2. Germline values: CDR1 SGHVS, CDR2 FQNEAQ. The CDR3 totals 18 residues. Trimming took 1 base from V and 5 from J; bases not matched to a gene: 15. The CDR3 DNA is TGTGCCAGCAGCTTAGATATCCCTCTACGGGGGGGAGCGGAGACCCAGTACTTC. It specifies CASSLDIPLRGGAETQYF.

The V gene is TRBV11-2, the J gene TRBJ2-3; D not resolved. The germline gives CDR1 SGHAT, CDR2 FQNNGV. V lost 6 bases and J lost 3, with 4 bases in between. CDR3 length: 11 residues. The CDR3 loop is CASRLTDTQYF. CDR3 in DNA: TGTGCCAGCAGGTTAACAGATACGCAGTATTTT. Filled out from reference TRBV11-2 and TRBJ2-3, the complete variable domain reads EAGVAQSPRYKIIEKRQSVAFWCNPISGHATLYWYQQILGQGPKLLIQFQNNGVVDDSQLPKDRFSAERLKGVDSTLKIQPAKLEDSAVYLCASRLTDTQYFGPGTRLTVL.

The chain recombines TRBV29-1 with TRBJ2-5, with D possibly matching TRBD1 (5 bases). Trimming took 4 bases from V and 11 from J, leaving 11 bases between them. Germline-derived CDR1 and CDR2 are SQVTM and ANQGSEA. The CDR3 spans 10 residues. The CDR3 spells CSVGTPVQYF. The CDR3 DNA follows: TGCAGCGTTGGGACACCGGTTCAGTACTTC. The whole variable domain, filled in from reference TRBV29-1 and TRBJ2-5, reads SAVISQKPSRDICQRGTSLTIQCQVDSQVTMMFWYRQQPGQSLTLIATANQGSEATYESGFVIDKFPISRPNLTFSTLTVSNMSPEDSSIYLCSVGTPVQYFGPGTRLLVL.